These T cell receptor beta chains were read from a single sample in a study of human T cells and chemical hapten exposure. TCRdb fed the RACE reads into MiXCR, producing one record per CDR3 protein. The sample lists 38,000 or so distinct CDR3 sequences; 6.5% to 8% were seen once. The sequencing used whole blood, collected in connection with sensitization to the hapten diphenylcyclopropenone (DPC). The receptors were gathered from a woman between 50 and 59 years old with alopecia areata. Some clones in this sample may be carry-over from other donors' samples. Each CDR3 is given with its conserved first and last residue. Size values are once, few and many counts, or a class for expanded clones, and some rows have none.

13 TRBJ2-3 few TRBV2 CASMTSGSDTQYF
14 TRBJ1-1 many TRBV18 CASSIQGGDTEAFF
16 TRBJ2-7 few TRBV18 CASSPRGINGPYEQYF
14 TRBJ2-1 many TRBV7-3 CASSSRQGLDEQFF
17 TRBJ2-1 NA TRBV4-1 CASSQTRSPRPDNEQFF
13 TRBJ2-7 many TRBV29-1 CSATGGPSYEQYF
15 TRBJ2-7 many TRBV4-2 CASSQGRGTSYEQYF
11 TRBJ2-7 many TRBV29-1 CSGGSAYEQYF
14 TRBJ2-1 medium-sized TRBV6-6 CASRGSGIYNEQFF
13 TRBJ2-7 few TRBV7-2 CASSPDWAGEQYF
15 TRBJ2-7 many TRBV5-5 CASSFDRTSVYEQYF
15 TRBJ2-5 many TRBV7-9 CASSLASADQETQYF
15 TRBJ1-1 NA TRBV11-2 CASSLAHGAGTEAFF
14 TRBJ2-1 many TRBV10-3 CATRGTSEYNEQFF
13 TRBJ1-4 few TRBV19 CASSIRRNEKLFF
15 TRBJ2-7 many TRBV20-1 CSARTPGPRFYEQYF
11 TRBJ2-1 many TRBV12-3/TRBV12-4 CASSLGDEQFF
16 TRBJ2-1 NA TRBV11-2 CASSLRREAPTNEQFF
12 TRBJ1-1 NA TRBV10-3 CAISPGETEAFF
12 TRBJ2-7 many TRBV29-1 CSAGQGTYEQYF
15 TRBJ2-4 few TRBV29-1 CSALGLAGAKNIQYF
15 TRBJ1-5 few TRBV2 CASRATGLLNQPQHF
13 TRBJ2-1 many TRBV3-1 CASSQSRDNEQFF
19 TRBJ2-3 many TRBV18 CASSRRGSGRRGEEDTQYF
15 TRBJ2-7 many TRBV9 CASSATPGLDYEQYF
13 TRBJ2-7 many TRBV29-1 CSVVGEKTYEQYF
16 TRBJ2-7 many TRBV14 CASSHETGRGSYEQYF
16 TRBJ2-3 NA TRBV7-8 CASSLRPLARSDTQYF
14 TRBJ1-3 NA TRBV7-2 CASSFTGPGNTIYF
17 TRBJ1-1 many TRBV4-1 CASSQGPPGGMNTEAFF
14 TRBJ2-5 few TRBV12-3/TRBV12-4 CASSPLAVQETQYF
14 TRBJ2-3 NA TRBV6-5 CASKAGGTTDTQYF
15 TRBJ2-5 many TRBV11-2 CASSRGTSGQETQYF
14 TRBJ1-6 many TRBV6-6 CASSPDRGISPLHF
14 TRBJ2-1 many TRBV6-5 CASSRLAWHNEQFF
15 TRBJ2-7 many TRBV27 CASSPRLSSSYEQYF
11 TRBJ2-7 NA TRBV29-1 CSVGEAYEQYF
13 TRBJ2-1 NA TRBV11-3 CASSSQLAGVVFF
14 TRBJ2-5 few TRBV6-1 CASSLNRAQETQYF
18 TRBJ2-1 many TRBV9 CASSPPDGAPSSYNEQFF
13 TRBJ2-5 few TRBV11-2 CASSSGLAETQYF
12 TRBJ1-6 many TRBV2 CASSENNLPLHF
11 TRBJ2-7 many TRBV24-1 CATQGNYEQYF
13 TRBJ1-5 few TRBV30 CAWNRGSNQPQHF
13 TRBJ1-1 many TRBV7-3 CASSLTGGRDAFF
14 TRBJ2-7 many TRBV18 CASSNGPGGYEQYF
14 TRBJ2-6 NA TRBV29-1 CSARITSGANVLTF
17 TRBJ2-3 many TRBV29-1 CSVEGVGGTSAGDTQYF